This T cell receptor (beta chain) was sequenced during a study of CD8 T cells in Susac syndrome. Random-hexamer reverse transcription was applied to about 0.5 to 1 ug RNA. Using its own MiXCR run on the immunoSEQ multiplex PCR reads, TCRdb lists one record per CDR3 protein. The repertoire includes 150,000 or so distinct CDR3 sequences, less than 97% of them detected once, and over 0.12% sits in the top ten. The TCR originated in a human donor with multiple sclerosis. The material sequenced was CD8+ T cells from PBMCs.

CDR3 coding DNA: TGTGCCAGCAGACCGAGGACAGCGCCACTTAATTCACCCCTCCACTTT. Protein product: CASRPRTAPLNSPLHF. The chain employs TRBV5-6 and TRBJ1-6, with D possibly TRBD1 on 6 matching bases. With 5 bases removed from V and 6 bases from J, the gap between germline ends came to 18 bases. Germline V gene data show CDR1 as SGHDT and CDR2 as YYEEEE. The CDR3 is 16 amino acids.